Presented here are 14 T cell receptor beta chains from one specimen sequenced in a study of shared clonotypes between healthy human individuals. Method: immunoSEQ multiplex PCR; TCRdb's copy keeps in-frame clones and lacks some. Of about 2.4 million clones in the sample, roughly 93% are singletons; the top ten hold roughly 0.36%. Source material: naive CD4+ T cells from PBMCs. The subset denotes: CD45RA+ positively selected. Source of these receptors: a man between 18 and 35 years old in good health. Some clones in this sample may be carry-over from other donors' samples.

This chain uses TRBV5-6 with TRBJ1-1; D possibly corresponds to TRBD1 (5 bases). The CDR3 is made up of 14 amino acids. Germline-derived CDR1 and CDR2 are SGHDT and YYEEEE. Trimming removed 6 bases from V and 1 base from J, with 13 bases in between. Here the CDR3 DNA reads TGTGCCAGCAAGTTTAAGGGACCGAACACTGAAGCTTTCTTT. It yields the protein CASKFKGPNTEAFF.

This chain links TRBV28 with TRBJ1-1; 7 bases line up with TRBD1. Losses at the gene ends were 10 bases for V and 0 bases for J; bases not matched to a gene: 5. The CDR3 is 13 amino acids. Germline V gives CDR1 MDHEN, CDR2 SYDVKM. The CDR3 region is CATQGQLNTEAFF. In nucleotides, the CDR3 is TGTGCCACTCAGGGACAGCTGAACACTGAAGCTTTCTTT.

V usage is TRBV5-1 and J usage is TRBJ2-3; D not certain. Looked up from germline, CDR1 is SGHRS and CDR2 is YFSETQ. There are 13 residues in the CDR3. V lost 4 bases to trimming and J lost 2 bases, with 8 bases between them. The DNA for the CDR3 is TGCGCCAGCAGCGGGGTCGACACAGATACGCAGTATTTT. Translating gives CASSGVDTDTQYF. The variable domain in full, with the rest retrieved from reference TRBV5-1 and TRBJ2-3, is KAGVTQTPRYLIKTRGQQVTLSCSPISGHRSVSWYQQTPGQGLQFLFEYFSETQRNKGNFPGRFSGRQFSNSRSEMNVSTLELGDSALYLCASSGVDTDTQYFGPGTRLTVL.

The CDR3 loop is CASSLGFEAFF. The CDR3 DNA is TGTGCCAGCAGTTTGGGCTTCGAAGCTTTCTTT. V and J are TRBV6-5 and TRBJ1-1; D remains ambiguous. CDR1 is MNHEY, CDR2 SVGAGI, per germline. The V and J ends lost 4 bases and 8 bases respectively, with 8 bases between them. This CDR3 spans 11 amino acids.

The chain has TRBV29-1 and TRBJ2-7; D is unclear. The CDR3 extends over 12 amino acids. Germline CDR1 reads SQVTM; CDR2 reads ANQGSEA. V was clipped by 4 bases and J by 3 bases, with 10 bases between them. The CDR3: CSVGSTVYEQYF. The DNA of the CDR3 is TGCAGCGTTGGGTCCACGGTCTACGAGCAGTACTTC.

V and J are TRBV7-8 and TRBJ1-3; possible D gene TRBD1, 5 bases. Germline V lookup: CDR1 SGHVS, CDR2 FQNEAQ. This CDR3 is 14 amino acids long. V was clipped by 7 bases and J by 4 bases, with 14 bases between them. The CDR3, as DNA: TGTGCCAGCACAGAAAAAAGGGGCGGAAACACCATATATTTT. The encoded protein is CASTEKRGGNTIYF.

The chain combines TRBV14 with TRBJ2-3, with TRBD1 identical over 7 bases. The CDR3 runs to 15 residues. Trimming removed 6 bases from V and 5 bases from J; junction bases left unmatched: 11. Germline lookup yields CDR1 SGHDN and CDR2 FVKESK. Here the CDR3 DNA reads TGTGCCAGCAGTCTTCGACAGGGCTCGATAGATACGCAGTATTTT. Protein product: CASSLRQGSIDTQYF.

Of note for this clone: The identical CDR3 is also encoded by other nucleotide sequences in the sample. The chain combines TRBV7-3 with TRBJ2-1; 9 bases agree with TRBD2. Germline CDR1 and CDR2: SGHTA and FQGTGA. V trimming: 5 bases; J trimming: 1 base; junction bases outside the gene matches: 3. The CDR3 is made up of 15 amino acids. The CDR3 region is CASSLAGTSYNEQFF. The CDR3 DNA sequence: TGTGCCAGCAGCCTAGCGGGAACTTCCTACAATGAGCAGTTCTTC.

V usage is TRBV7-9 and J usage is TRBJ2-5, with 7 bases lining up with TRBD2. CDR3 size: 14 residues. The germline V gene encodes CDR1 SEHNR and CDR2 FQNEAQ (reference sequence). V lost 6 bases to trimming and J lost 2 bases; unmatched junction nucleotides: 6. The CDR3 sequence is CASSSGGLQETQYF. The CDR3 nucleotides are TGTGCCAGCAGTTCGGGGGGTCTTCAAGAGACCCAGTACTTC.

Worth noting for this clone: The same CDR3 also results from other DNA sequences found in this sample. The chain is built from TRBV19 and TRBJ1-3, with TRBD1 identical over 8 bases. V was pared by 4 bases and J by 4 bases, with 6 bases of the junction left unmatched. The CDR3 runs 15 residues. Germline V CDR1 and CDR2: LNHDA, SQIVND (reference sequence). The CDR3 sequence: CASSTRTGTGNTIYF. In DNA, the CDR3 is TGTGCCAGTAGTACCCGGACAGGGACCGGAAACACCATATATTTT.

The chain couples TRBV18 to TRBJ2-6; D is undetermined. The CDR3 covers 13 residues. The germline CDR1 and CDR2 sequences are KGHSH and LQKENI. The V and J ends lost 6 bases and 2 bases respectively, with 5 bases between them. The CDR3 region is CASSLAGANVLTF. In DNA, the CDR3 is TGTGCCAGCTCGCTCGCTGGGGCCAACGTCCTGACTTTC.

This clone appeared once. CDR3 nucleotides: TGTGCCAGCAGCCCGGGGGAGGGCCGGGGATATGGCTACACCTTC. This sequence encodes CASSPGEGRGYGYTF. The rearrangement links TRBV7-3 to TRBJ1-2, with a possible D match to TRBD1 (5 bases). The CDR3 loop spans 15 amino acids. The V end was cut by 5 bases, the J end by 5 bases, with 18 bases between. Germline V CDR1 and CDR2: SGHTA, FQGTGA. Based on the CDR3 plus reference TRBV7-3 and TRBJ1-2, the full variable domain is GAGVSQTPSNKVTEKGKYVELRCDPISGHTALYWYRQSLGQGPEFLIYFQGTGAADDSGLPNDRFFAVRPEGSVSTLKIQRTERGDSAVYLCASSPGEGRGYGYTFGSGTRLTVV.

The J gene is TRBJ2-1, the V gene TRBV28; D is unresolved. The CDR3 totals 14 residues. Germline V gives CDR1 MDHEN, CDR2 SYDVKM. Between the trimmed V and J ends, which lost 6 bases and 0 bases, there was a span of 9 bases. The CDR3 spells CASSGRASYNEQFF. The CDR3 DNA reads TGTGCCAGCAGCGGTCGGGCCTCCTACAATGAGCAGTTCTTC. Full variable domain (rest looked up from reference TRBV28 and TRBJ2-1): DVKVTQSSRYLVKRTGEKVFLECVQDMDHENMFWYRQDPGLGLRLIYFSYDVKMKEKGDIPEGYSVSREKKERFSLILESASTNQTSMYLCASSGRASYNEQFFGPGTRLTVL.

The rearrangement joins TRBV11-2 to TRBJ2-2; D ambiguous. Germline V lookup: CDR1 SGHAT, CDR2 FQNNGV. This CDR3 is 14 amino acids long. Trimming took 3 bases from V and 2 from J, leaving 7 bases between them. In DNA, the CDR3 is TGTGCCAGCAGCTTTATTGGAAACACCGGGGAGCTGTTTTTT. Amino acid sequence: CASSFIGNTGELFF.